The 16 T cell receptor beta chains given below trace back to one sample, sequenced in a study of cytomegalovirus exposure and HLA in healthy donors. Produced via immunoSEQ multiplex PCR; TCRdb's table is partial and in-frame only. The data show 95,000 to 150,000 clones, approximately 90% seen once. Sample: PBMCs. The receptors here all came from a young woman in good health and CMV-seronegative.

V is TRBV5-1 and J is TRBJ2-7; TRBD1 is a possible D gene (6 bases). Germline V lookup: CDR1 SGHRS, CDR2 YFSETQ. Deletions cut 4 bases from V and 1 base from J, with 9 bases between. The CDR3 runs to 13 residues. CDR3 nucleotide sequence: TGCGCCAGCAGCCCACAGGGATCCTACGAGCAGTACTTC. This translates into CASSPQGSYEQYF.

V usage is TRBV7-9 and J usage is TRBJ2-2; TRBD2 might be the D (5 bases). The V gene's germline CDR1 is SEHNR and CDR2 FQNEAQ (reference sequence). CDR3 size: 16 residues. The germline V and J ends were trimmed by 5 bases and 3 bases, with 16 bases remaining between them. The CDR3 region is CASSPLGSCHTGELFF. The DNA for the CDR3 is TGTGCCAGCAGCCCGTTGGGGAGCTGTCACACCGGGGAGCTGTTTTTT. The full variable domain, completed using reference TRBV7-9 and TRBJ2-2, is DTGVSQNPRHKITKRGQNVTFRCDPISEHNRLYWYRQTLGQGPEFLTYFQNEAQLEKSRLLSDRFSAERPKGSFSTLEIQRTEQGDSAMYLCASSPLGSCHTGELFFGEGSRLTVL.

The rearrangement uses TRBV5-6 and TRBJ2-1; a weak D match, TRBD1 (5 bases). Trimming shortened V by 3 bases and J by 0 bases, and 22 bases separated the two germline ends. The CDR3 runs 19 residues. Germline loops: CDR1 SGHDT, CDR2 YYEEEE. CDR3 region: CASSSGMMEWGSSYNEQFF. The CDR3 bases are TGTGCCAGCAGCTCAGGGATGATGGAGTGGGGCAGCTCCTACAATGAGCAGTTCTTC.

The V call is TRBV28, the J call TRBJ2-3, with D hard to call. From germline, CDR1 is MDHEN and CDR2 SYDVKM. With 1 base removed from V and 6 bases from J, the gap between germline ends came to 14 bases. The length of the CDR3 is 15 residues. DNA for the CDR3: TGTGCCAGCAGTTTATCCGGGTCCCTCCTTGATACGCAGTATTTT. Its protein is CASSLSGSLLDTQYF.

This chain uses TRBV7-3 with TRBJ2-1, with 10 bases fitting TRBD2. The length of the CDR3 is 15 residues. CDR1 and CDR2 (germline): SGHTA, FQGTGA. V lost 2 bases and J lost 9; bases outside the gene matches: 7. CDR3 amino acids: CASSLSAGGPSEQFF. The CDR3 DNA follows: TGTGCCAGCAGCTTATCAGCGGGAGGGCCGAGTGAGCAGTTCTTC.

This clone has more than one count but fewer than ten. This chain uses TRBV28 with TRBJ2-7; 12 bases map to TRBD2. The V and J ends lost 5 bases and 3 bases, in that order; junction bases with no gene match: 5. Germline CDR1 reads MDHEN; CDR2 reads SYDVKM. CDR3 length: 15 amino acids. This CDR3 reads CASSTRTSGVYEQYF. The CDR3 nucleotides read TGTGCCAGCAGTACCCGGACTAGCGGGGTCTACGAGCAGTACTTC.

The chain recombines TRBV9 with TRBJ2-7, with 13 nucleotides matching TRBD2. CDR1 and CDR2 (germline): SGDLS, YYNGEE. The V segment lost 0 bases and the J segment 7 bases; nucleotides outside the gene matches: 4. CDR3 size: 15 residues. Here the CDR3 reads CASSVGGTSGKEQYF. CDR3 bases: TGTGCCAGCAGCGTAGGAGGGACTAGCGGGAAAGAGCAGTACTTC.

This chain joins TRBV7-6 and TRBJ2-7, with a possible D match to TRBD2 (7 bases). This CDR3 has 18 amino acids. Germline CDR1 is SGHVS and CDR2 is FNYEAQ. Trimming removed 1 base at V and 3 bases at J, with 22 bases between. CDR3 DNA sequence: TGTGCCAGCAGCTTAGATCGTTTAGGGGGGGCTGCGGACTACGAGCAGTACTTC. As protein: CASSLDRLGGAADYEQYF.

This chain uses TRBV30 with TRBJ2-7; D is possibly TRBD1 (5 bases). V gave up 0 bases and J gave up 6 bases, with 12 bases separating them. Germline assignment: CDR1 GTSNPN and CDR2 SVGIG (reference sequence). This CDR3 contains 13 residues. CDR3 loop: CAWSVHRPSEQYF. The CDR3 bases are TGTGCCTGGAGTGTACACAGGCCAAGCGAGCAGTACTTC.

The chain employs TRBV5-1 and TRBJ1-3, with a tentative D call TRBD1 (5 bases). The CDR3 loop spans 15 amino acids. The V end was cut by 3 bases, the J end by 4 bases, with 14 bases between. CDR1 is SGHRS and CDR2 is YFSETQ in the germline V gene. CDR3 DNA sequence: TGCGCCAGCAGCTCTTCAGGGAACTACGGAAACACCATATATTTT. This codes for CASSSSGNYGNTIYF.

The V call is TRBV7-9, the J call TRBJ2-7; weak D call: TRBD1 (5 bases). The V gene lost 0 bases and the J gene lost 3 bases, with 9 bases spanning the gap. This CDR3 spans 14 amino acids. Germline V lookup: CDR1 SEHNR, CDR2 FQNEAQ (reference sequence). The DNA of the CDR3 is TGTGCCAGCAGCTTAGCAGGGGTCGGCTACGAGCAGTACTTC. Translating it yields CASSLAGVGYEQYF.

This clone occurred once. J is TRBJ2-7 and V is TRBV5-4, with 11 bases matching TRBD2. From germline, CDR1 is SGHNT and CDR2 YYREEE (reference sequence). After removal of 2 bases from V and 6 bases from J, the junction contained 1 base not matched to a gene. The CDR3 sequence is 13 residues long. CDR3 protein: CASSLGLAGEQYF. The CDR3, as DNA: TGTGCCAGCAGCTTAGGACTAGCGGGCGAGCAGTACTTC.

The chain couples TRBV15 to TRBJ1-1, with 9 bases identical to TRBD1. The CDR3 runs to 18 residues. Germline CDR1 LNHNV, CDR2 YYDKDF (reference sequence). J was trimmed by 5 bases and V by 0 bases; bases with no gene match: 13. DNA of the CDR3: TGTGCCACCAGCAGAGAGTTTTCACTCCGGGACAGGGATACTGAAGCTTTCTTT. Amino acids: CATSREFSLRDRDTEAFF.

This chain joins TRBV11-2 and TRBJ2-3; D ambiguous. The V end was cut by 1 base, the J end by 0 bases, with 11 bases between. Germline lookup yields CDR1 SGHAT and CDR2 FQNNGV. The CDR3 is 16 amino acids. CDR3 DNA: TGTGCCAGCAGCTTAGTGCACACACACAGCACAGATACGCAGTATTTT. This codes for CASSLVHTHSTDTQYF.

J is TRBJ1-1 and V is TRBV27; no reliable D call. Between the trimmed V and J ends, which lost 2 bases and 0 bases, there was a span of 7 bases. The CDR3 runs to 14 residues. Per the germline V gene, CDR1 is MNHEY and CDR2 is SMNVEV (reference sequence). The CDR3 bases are TGTGCCAGCAGTTTACGGGGATTGAACACTGAAGCTTTCTTT. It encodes CASSLRGLNTEAFF.

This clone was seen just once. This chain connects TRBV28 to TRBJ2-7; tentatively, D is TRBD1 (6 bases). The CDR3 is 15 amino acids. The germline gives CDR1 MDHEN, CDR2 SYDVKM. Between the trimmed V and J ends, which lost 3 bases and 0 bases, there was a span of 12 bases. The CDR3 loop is CASSFPETGSYEQYF. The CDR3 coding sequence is TGTGCCAGCAGTTTCCCGGAGACAGGCTCCTACGAGCAGTACTTC. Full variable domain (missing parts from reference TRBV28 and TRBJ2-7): DVKVTQSSRYLVKRTGEKVFLECVQDMDHENMFWYRQDPGLGLRLIYFSYDVKMKEKGDIPEGYSVSREKKERFSLILESASTNQTSMYLCASSFPETGSYEQYFGPGTRLTVT.